A selection of T cell receptor beta chains follows, all from one sample in a study of neurological immune-mediated disorders. TCRdb re-derived calls from the 5' RACE reads in MiXCR, one entry per CDR3 protein. The sample lists about 50,000 distinct CDR3 sequences, about 3.7% seen once, with about 6.3% in the top ten. The sequencing sample was made of PBMCs. The receptors shown here come from a man aged 40-50 years with multiple sclerosis. Each CDR3 is given with its conserved first and last residue. The D gene is left open where the match is weak. Part of the rows lack a size; the others show once, few, many or a class for expanded clones.

j_call: TRBJ1-1
v_call: TRBV5-5
clone_size: many
d_call: TRBD1
cdr3_nt: TGTGCCAGCAGCTTGGATGGACAGGGTAACACTGAAGCTTTCTTT
cdr3_aa: CASSLDGQGNTEAFF

j_call: TRBJ1-5
v_call: TRBV6-7
clone_size: .
d_call: TRBD1
cdr3_nt: TGTGCCAGCTTCCAGACAGGGAATCAGCCCCAGAATTTT
cdr3_aa: CASFQTGNQPQNF

j_call: TRBJ2-6
v_call: TRBV7-9
clone_size: many
d_call: .
cdr3_nt: TGTGCTTGGGGGCCTGGGGCCAACGTCCTGACTTTC
cdr3_aa: CAWGPGANVLTF

j_call: TRBJ2-7
v_call: TRBV18
clone_size: many
d_call: .
cdr3_nt: TGTGCCAGCTCATCTGGAGGGCCCTACGAGCAGTACTTC
cdr3_aa: CASSSGGPYEQYF

j_call: TRBJ2-7
v_call: TRBV5-1
clone_size: many
d_call: TRBD2
cdr3_nt: TGCGCCAGCAGCTTGGGGGCGGGGGGGCCGTACGAGCAGTACTTC
cdr3_aa: CASSLGAGGPYEQYF

j_call: TRBJ2-5
v_call: TRBV20-1
clone_size: many
d_call: .
cdr3_nt: TGCAGTGCTAGGGCTGCAGGGGAGACCCAGTACTTC
cdr3_aa: CSARAAGETQYF

j_call: TRBJ2-1
v_call: TRBV7-2
clone_size: .
d_call: TRBD2
cdr3_nt: TGTGCCAGCAGCTTAGGAAGCGGGGGAAACAATGAGCAGTTCTTC
cdr3_aa: CASSLGSGGNNEQFF

j_call: TRBJ2-7
v_call: TRBV20-1
clone_size: many
d_call: .
cdr3_nt: TGCAGTGCTGGGGTTAGGAGACCAAGCTCCTACGAGCAGTACTTC
cdr3_aa: CSAGVRRPSSYEQYF

j_call: TRBJ1-6
v_call: TRBV7-3
clone_size: .
d_call: .
cdr3_nt: TGTGCCAGCAGCTTAGAGGGAACCTATAATTCACCCCTCCACTTT
cdr3_aa: CASSLEGTYNSPLHF

j_call: TRBJ2-5
v_call: TRBV5-5
clone_size: many
d_call: TRBD1
cdr3_nt: TGTGCCAGCAGCTCGACAGGGGAAGAGACCCAGTACTTC
cdr3_aa: CASSSTGEETQYF

j_call: TRBJ2-5
v_call: TRBV7-9
clone_size: many
d_call: .
cdr3_nt: TGTGCCAGCAGCTTAGTTGGCAGGGAATTGGAGACCCAGTACTTC
cdr3_aa: CASSLVGRELETQYF

j_call: TRBJ1-1
v_call: TRBV27
clone_size: many
d_call: TRBD1
cdr3_nt: TGTGCCAGCAGTAGACAGGGGTCCCTCCTCCGGAACACTGAAGCTTTCTTT
cdr3_aa: CASSRQGSLLRNTEAFF

j_call: TRBJ1-2
v_call: TRBV5-5
clone_size: many
d_call: .
cdr3_nt: TGTGCCAGCAGCCCTACGGAGGAAGGCTACACCTTC
cdr3_aa: CASSPTEEGYTF

j_call: TRBJ2-3
v_call: TRBV20-1
clone_size: many
d_call: .
cdr3_nt: TGCAGTGCTGACAATTCCGGGTCCACTTCTGTCGCGCAGTATTTT
cdr3_aa: CSADNSGSTSVAQYF

j_call: TRBJ2-1
v_call: TRBV19
clone_size: few
d_call: TRBD2
cdr3_nt: TGTGCCAGTAGTCCCCTTTCCAGCGGGGTTTACAATGAGCAGTTCTTC
cdr3_aa: CASSPLSSGVYNEQFF

j_call: TRBJ2-2
v_call: TRBV28
clone_size: many
d_call: .
cdr3_nt: TGTGCCAGCAGTTCTCACCAGACGGTGCCGGTTAACACCGGGGAGCTGTTTTTT
cdr3_aa: CASSSHQTVPVNTGELFF

j_call: TRBJ2-1
v_call: TRBV24-1
clone_size: many
d_call: .
cdr3_nt: TGTGCCACCAGTGATTCCGTAGGAGACTCCCTCTACAATGAGCAGTTCTTC
cdr3_aa: CATSDSVGDSLYNEQFF

j_call: TRBJ1-1
v_call: TRBV4-2
clone_size: many
d_call: .
cdr3_nt: TGTGCCAGCAGCCAAGGTTCGGGGGAGGGGGCTGAAGCTTTCTTT
cdr3_aa: CASSQGSGEGAEAFF

j_call: TRBJ1-1
v_call: TRBV11-2
clone_size: many
d_call: .
cdr3_nt: TGTGCCAGCAGCTTAGATTTCCCAACTGAAGCTTTCTTT
cdr3_aa: CASSLDFPTEAFF

j_call: TRBJ2-3
v_call: TRBV28
clone_size: many
d_call: .
cdr3_nt: TGTGCCAGCAGTTCCCGGGACAAGGGCACAGATACGCAGTATTTT
cdr3_aa: CASSSRDKGTDTQYF

j_call: TRBJ1-6
v_call: TRBV2
clone_size: many
d_call: TRBD1
cdr3_nt: TGTGCCACCACGAGGGGACAGGGGATTGGACCCCTCCACTTT
cdr3_aa: CATTRGQGIGPLHF

j_call: TRBJ1-6
v_call: TRBV20-1
clone_size: many
d_call: .
cdr3_nt: TGCAGTGCCGTCACAGGATACGACTATAATTCACCCCTCCACTTT
cdr3_aa: CSAVTGYDYNSPLHF

j_call: TRBJ2-1
v_call: TRBV5-1
clone_size: many
d_call: TRBD2
cdr3_nt: TGCGCCAGCAGCGAGGGGGCTAGCGGGGCCAATGAGCAGTTCTTC
cdr3_aa: CASSEGASGANEQFF

j_call: TRBJ2-7
v_call: TRBV28
clone_size: many
d_call: TRBD1
cdr3_nt: TGTGCCAGCAGTTCTATACAGGGGATATCCTACGAGCAGTACTTC
cdr3_aa: CASSSIQGISYEQYF

j_call: TRBJ2-7
v_call: TRBV4-2
clone_size: many
d_call: .
cdr3_nt: TGTGCCAGCAGCCAAGTCGAATACGAGCAGTACTTC
cdr3_aa: CASSQVEYEQYF

j_call: TRBJ2-1
v_call: TRBV6-4
clone_size: many
d_call: TRBD2
cdr3_nt: TGTGCCAGCAGTGACACTACTAGCGGGGCCCCCAATGAGCAGTTCTTC
cdr3_aa: CASSDTTSGAPNEQFF

j_call: TRBJ1-1
v_call: TRBV7-2
clone_size: many
d_call: .
cdr3_nt: TGTGCCAGCAGCACCCGGACTATTAAAAATATGAACTTT
cdr3_aa: CASSTRTIKNMNF

j_call: TRBJ1-2
v_call: TRBV12-3/TRBV12-4
clone_size: many
d_call: .
cdr3_nt: TGTGCCAGAAGTTTAGGAGGCTACACCTTC
cdr3_aa: CARSLGGYTF

j_call: TRBJ2-1
v_call: TRBV20-1
clone_size: many
d_call: TRBD2
cdr3_nt: TGCAGTGCCCTAGCGGGGGGGATGAGCTCCTACAATGAGCAGTTCTTC
cdr3_aa: CSALAGGMSSYNEQFF

j_call: TRBJ2-5
v_call: TRBV12-3/TRBV12-4
clone_size: many
d_call: TRBD2
cdr3_nt: TGTGCCAGCAGCCCGCCTAGCGGGGGGACCAAAATGCAAGAGACCCAGTACTTC
cdr3_aa: CASSPPSGGTKMQETQYF

j_call: TRBJ1-1
v_call: TRBV4-1
clone_size: many
d_call: .
cdr3_nt: TGCGCCAGCAGCCAAGATGGGACTCCCGCGGACACTGAAGCTTTCTTT
cdr3_aa: CASSQDGTPADTEAFF

j_call: TRBJ2-5
v_call: TRBV28
clone_size: many
d_call: TRBD1
cdr3_nt: TGTGCCAGCAGTTTTAGAGGACAGGGAGAGACCCAGTACTTC
cdr3_aa: CASSFRGQGETQYF

j_call: TRBJ1-1
v_call: TRBV7-9
clone_size: many
d_call: TRBD1
cdr3_nt: TGTGCCAGCAGGGACCGAGACAGGGCTTCAAACACTGAAGCTTTCTTT
cdr3_aa: CASRDRDRASNTEAFF

j_call: TRBJ2-1
v_call: TRBV12-3/TRBV12-4
clone_size: many
d_call: TRBD1
cdr3_nt: TGTGCCAGCAGTTTATCGGACAGGAGGAATGAGCAGTTCTTC
cdr3_aa: CASSLSDRRNEQFF

j_call: TRBJ1-1
v_call: TRBV7-8
clone_size: many
d_call: .
cdr3_nt: TGTGCCAGCAGCTTAGCGAGTCAGGGCGGAACTGAAGCTTTCTTT
cdr3_aa: CASSLASQGGTEAFF

j_call: TRBJ2-7
v_call: TRBV5-1
clone_size: many
d_call: .
cdr3_nt: TGCGCCAGCAGGAGGGAGGCCTCCTACGAGCAGTACTTC
cdr3_aa: CASRREASYEQYF

j_call: TRBJ2-5
v_call: TRBV27
clone_size: many
d_call: .
cdr3_nt: TGTGCCAGCAGTCTAGAGGGGGGCAGAGAGACCCAGTACTTC
cdr3_aa: CASSLEGGRETQYF

j_call: TRBJ2-7
v_call: TRBV3-1
clone_size: many
d_call: .
cdr3_nt: TGTGCCAGCAGCCAAGAGGGGGGCCACGAGCAGTACTTC
cdr3_aa: CASSQEGGHEQYF

j_call: TRBJ2-1
v_call: TRBV27
clone_size: many
d_call: TRBD2
cdr3_nt: TGTGCCAGCAGTTTTGAGCGGGGGGGTAAAAATGAGCAGTTCTTC
cdr3_aa: CASSFERGGKNEQFF

j_call: TRBJ1-2
v_call: TRBV18
clone_size: many
d_call: TRBD1
cdr3_nt: TGTGCCAGCTCACCGAGCAGCAGGGGGAGGATAGGCTATGGCTACACCTTC
cdr3_aa: CASSPSSRGRIGYGYTF

j_call: TRBJ2-1
v_call: TRBV20-1
clone_size: many
d_call: .
cdr3_nt: TGCAGTGCTAGGGGAACCATTGAGCAGTTCTTC
cdr3_aa: CSARGTIEQFF

j_call: TRBJ1-1
v_call: TRBV20-1
clone_size: many
d_call: .
cdr3_nt: TGCAGTGCTGCCGAGGGGGGGCCGAACACTGAAGCTTTCTTT
cdr3_aa: CSAAEGGPNTEAFF

j_call: TRBJ2-2
v_call: TRBV7-2
clone_size: many
d_call: .
cdr3_nt: TGTGCCAGCAGCGTGACTAGTGCGGACACCGGGGAGCTGTTTTTT
cdr3_aa: CASSVTSADTGELFF

j_call: TRBJ1-2
v_call: TRBV19
clone_size: .
d_call: TRBD1
cdr3_nt: TGTGCCAGTAGTATAGCCTCGGGACAGGGTCTCGACTATGGCTACACCTTC
cdr3_aa: CASSIASGQGLDYGYTF

j_call: TRBJ1-2
v_call: TRBV4-1
clone_size: many
d_call: .
cdr3_nt: TGCGCCAGCAGCCAAGACCATCAGGGTCGATCGCCGGGCTACACCTTC
cdr3_aa: CASSQDHQGRSPGYTF

j_call: TRBJ1-1
v_call: TRBV5-1
clone_size: many
d_call: .
cdr3_nt: TGCGCCAGCAGCTTACAGATCCCCACTGAAGCTTTCTTT
cdr3_aa: CASSLQIPTEAFF

j_call: TRBJ1-5
v_call: TRBV20-1
clone_size: many
d_call: TRBD1
cdr3_nt: TGCAGTGCTAGCGGGACAGGGGGTAGAGATCAGCCCCAGCATTTT
cdr3_aa: CSASGTGGRDQPQHF

j_call: TRBJ1-5
v_call: TRBV12-3/TRBV12-4
clone_size: .
d_call: .
cdr3_nt: .
cdr3_aa: CASSFGLGTSNQPQNF

j_call: TRBJ1-1
v_call: TRBV20-1
clone_size: many
d_call: .
cdr3_nt: TGCAGTGCTCCTCTCGGGGGGCGCGGGTTATCCGAAGCTTTCTTT
cdr3_aa: CSAPLGGRGLSEAFF

j_call: TRBJ1-1
v_call: TRBV27
clone_size: .
d_call: .
cdr3_nt: TGCACCAGCAGTTTTTACTGGACCTCAGGGCGGACTGAAGCTTTCTTT
cdr3_aa: CTSSFYWTSGRTEAFF

j_call: TRBJ1-1
v_call: TRBV20-1
clone_size: many
d_call: .
cdr3_nt: TGCAGTGCTAGTGTGATGGGGACGAACACTGAAGCTTTCTTT
cdr3_aa: CSASVMGTNTEAFF

j_call: TRBJ1-1
v_call: TRBV20-1
clone_size: many
d_call: TRBD1
cdr3_nt: TGCAGTGCTGCTAAGCTAGACAGGGGCACTGAAGCTTTCTTT
cdr3_aa: CSAAKLDRGTEAFF

j_call: TRBJ1-1
v_call: TRBV7-2
clone_size: many
d_call: .
cdr3_nt: TGTGCCAGCAGCCCCCGAGGGGGGCGGGAAACTGAAGCTTTCTTT
cdr3_aa: CASSPRGGRETEAFF

j_call: TRBJ2-7
v_call: TRBV20-1
clone_size: few
d_call: TRBD2
cdr3_nt: TGCAGTGCTAGAGATGTTTACGGGGGGGCTTCCTCCTACGAGCAGTACTTC
cdr3_aa: CSARDVYGGASSYEQYF

j_call: TRBJ1-2
v_call: TRBV20-1
clone_size: many
d_call: .
cdr3_nt: TGCAGTGCTAAGGGGTGGCATGGCTACACCTTC
cdr3_aa: CSAKGWHGYTF

j_call: TRBJ2-7
v_call: TRBV29-1
clone_size: many
d_call: .
cdr3_nt: TGCAGCGTTGCTAAGTCTGTAACCTACGAGCAGTACTTC
cdr3_aa: CSVAKSVTYEQYF

j_call: TRBJ1-1
v_call: TRBV12-3/TRBV12-4
clone_size: many
d_call: .
cdr3_nt: TGTGCCATCTCCGGACGACGCACTGAAGCTTTCTTT
cdr3_aa: CAISGRRTEAFF

j_call: TRBJ2-7
v_call: TRBV12-3/TRBV12-4
clone_size: many
d_call: TRBD2
cdr3_nt: TGTGCCAGCAGAGCGACTAGCGGGGGCCGTGGCGAGCAGTACTTC
cdr3_aa: CASRATSGGRGEQYF